The sequence of this TCR beta chain was determined in a study of CD8 T cells in ankylosing spondylitis. Findings and caveats of the study: Previous work reported some of these motif variants in the synovial fluid and blood of reactive arthritis. Typical of ankylosing spondylitis blood, it appeared, was a TCR beta motif of several highly homologous variants.

This CDR3 is 14 amino acids long. Trimming removed 5 bases at V and 0 bases at J, with 8 bases between. In germline, CDR1 is MGHDK, CDR2 SYGVNS. Remarks on this clonotype: Its antigen remains unidentified.

Each CDR3 protein gets one entry after TCRdb re-called the 5' RACE reads with MiXCR. The sample lists over 600,000 distinct CDR3 sequences; 15% to 20% were seen once. The V call is TRBV25-1, the J call TRBJ1-5; no definite D call. The sample consisted of blood, either unsorted or a sorted T cell fraction (not recorded which). The clonotype comes from a male donor with ankylosing spondylitis. CDR3 bases: TGTGCCAGCAGTTCTGAGTATAGCAATCAGCCCCAGCATTTT. Translated: CASSSEYSNQPQHF.